Below are 17 T cell receptor beta chains sequenced from a single sample in a study of cytomegalovirus exposure and HLA in healthy donors. PCR involved 60 Vbeta and 13 Jbeta primers. The assay was immunoSEQ multiplex PCR, and TCRdb's table has in-frame clones only and misses some. Here the sample spans about 170,000 clones, roughly 80% being singletons. Source material: PBMCs. These receptors originate from a male donor in good health and CMV-seronegative.

V and J are TRBV5-1 and TRBJ1-4; 9 bases line up with TRBD1. Germline loops: CDR1 SGHRS, CDR2 YFSETQ. The CDR3 has 14 amino acids. The V and J ends lost 4 bases and 8 bases, in that order; junction bases with no gene match: 6. CDR3 sequence reads: CASSHGQGREKLFF. In DNA form, the CDR3 reads TGCGCCAGCAGCCACGGACAGGGGAGGGAAAAACTGTTTTTT.

This rearrangement joins TRBV11-2 to TRBJ1-3; TRBD1 might be the D (5 bases). Germline V lookup: CDR1 SGHAT, CDR2 FQNNGV. This CDR3 has 16 amino acids. V was clipped by 2 bases and J by 4 bases, with 15 bases between them. CDR3 DNA: TGTGCCAGCAGCTTAATCCCCAGGGTCTCGGGAAACACCATATATTTT. It codes for CASSLIPRVSGNTIYF.

The CDR3 DNA reads as TGCGCCAGCAGCTTGGAGTCTTCAGGGGAGCAGTTCTTC. Residues: CASSLESSGEQFF. The chain uses TRBV5-1 and TRBJ2-1; D might be TRBD1 (5 bases). CDR3 length: 13 residues. Between the trimmed V and J ends, which lost 0 bases and 10 bases, there was a span of 11 bases. Per the germline V gene, CDR1 is SGHRS and CDR2 is YFSETQ.

This clone has more than one count but fewer than ten. This chain links TRBV25-1 with TRBJ2-1, with 7 bases matching TRBD2. There are 15 residues in the CDR3. J was trimmed by 6 bases and V by 3 bases; bases with no gene match: 8. The V gene's germline CDR1 is MGHDK and CDR2 SYGVNS. CDR3 nucleotides: TGTGCCAGCAGTGAGGGTCTAGCGGTAGGCAATGAGCAGTTCTTC. It translates to CASSEGLAVGNEQFF.

CDR3 DNA sequence: TGTGCCAGCAGGGGTCCAGGGGACGTCGATAATTCACCCCTCCACTTT. This gives the protein CASRGPGDVDNSPLHF. The V gene is TRBV7-9, the J gene TRBJ1-6; D is possibly TRBD1 (6 bases). V lost 6 bases to trimming and J lost 5 bases, with 17 bases between them. CDR3 length: 16 amino acids. The germline CDR1 and CDR2 sequences are SEHNR and FQNEAQ (reference sequence).

The chain is built from TRBV10-2 and TRBJ2-5; the D gene is possibly TRBD1 (6 bases). CDR3 length equals 12 residues. V was clipped by 4 bases and J by 11 bases, with 14 bases between them. Per germline, CDR1 WSHSY and CDR2 SAAADI. CDR3 region: CASSGTAREQYF. As DNA, the CDR3 is TGCGCCAGCAGTGGGACAGCGAGGGAGCAGTACTTC.

The J gene is TRBJ2-3, the V gene TRBV2; the match to TRBD2 covers 7 bases. CDR1 and CDR2 (germline): SNHLY, FYNNEI. The CDR3 is made up of 15 amino acids. The J segment lost 2 bases and the V segment lost 11 bases, leaving 13 bases of the junction unmatched. The CDR3 here is CAVQPSGRTTDTQYF. DNA of the CDR3: TGTGCCGTCCAACCTTCCGGGAGGACCACAGATACGCAGTATTTT.

The chain combines TRBV7-6 with TRBJ2-1, with TRBD2 matching over 7 bases. The junction had 16 bases not matched to a gene; V was cut back by 5 bases and J by 9 bases. CDR1 is SGHVS, CDR2 FNYEAQ, per germline. The CDR3 length is 16 residues. Written as DNA, the CDR3 is TGTGCCAGCAGCCCTCTGATGGGGGGGGGATTTGGTGAGCAGTTCTTC. Amino acids: CASSPLMGGGFGEQFF.

This chain connects TRBV19 to TRBJ1-1, with 9 bases matching TRBD1. This CDR3 has 16 amino acids. Germline V gene lookup returns CDR1 LNHDA and CDR2 SQIVND (reference sequence). After removal of 3 bases from V and 5 bases from J, the junction contained 10 bases not matched to a gene. The CDR3 spells CASSIEGTGFWTEAFF. Here the CDR3 DNA reads TGTGCCAGTAGTATTGAGGGGACAGGGTTCTGGACTGAAGCTTTCTTT.

This rearrangement joins TRBV5-1 to TRBJ1-1; 9 nucleotides agree with TRBD1. Germline V gene data show CDR1 as SGHRS and CDR2 as YFSETQ. The CDR3 loop spans 17 amino acids. V dropped 1 base and J dropped 4; count of bases not matched to a gene: 11. The CDR3 sequence: CASSLNRGLSGGTEAFF. The CDR3 DNA reads TGCGCCAGCAGCTTGAACAGGGGGCTTTCTGGAGGCACTGAAGCTTTCTTT.

The CDR3 bases are TGTGCCAGCAGCGTAGGAGCAGGGGCGGAAGAGCAGTACTTC. Translated, it gives CASSVGAGAEEQYF. J is TRBJ2-7 and V is TRBV9; tentative D call: TRBD1 (6 bases). This CDR3 has 14 residues. Per germline, CDR1 SGDLS and CDR2 YYNGEE. Trimming pared 0 bases from V and 7 bases from J, leaving 14 bases between. Full variable domain (rest looked up from reference TRBV9 and TRBJ2-7): DSGVTQTPKHLITATGQRVTLRCSPRSGDLSVYWYQQSLDQGLQFLIQYYNGEERAKGNILERFSAQQFPDLHSELNLSSLELGDSALYFCASSVGAGAEEQYFGPGTRLTVT.

The V gene is TRBV5-4, the J gene TRBJ2-7, with 9 bases fitting TRBD2. Germline assignment: CDR1 SGHNT and CDR2 YYREEE (reference sequence). The CDR3 is made up of 15 amino acids. Losses at the gene ends were 2 bases for V and 0 bases for J; bases not matched to a gene: 3. In DNA, the CDR3 is TGTGCCAGCAGCTTAGGGCGGGGGGGCTCCTACGAGCAGTACTTC. Encoded protein: CASSLGRGGSYEQYF.

In nucleotides, the CDR3 is TGCGCCAGCAGCTTTCTTCGGAACACTGAAGCTTTCTTT. Translation gives CASSFLRNTEAFF. V gene TRBV5-1 combines with J gene TRBJ1-1; D is uncertain. The CDR3 contains 13 residues. In germline, CDR1 is SGHRS, CDR2 YFSETQ. V lost 2 bases and J 1 base, leaving 6 bases between the germline ends.

This clone showed up just once. The chain uses TRBV10-3 and TRBJ1-5, with a tentative D call TRBD1 (6 bases). CDR1 and CDR2 (germline): ENHRY, SYGVKD. This CDR3 comprises 16 residues. V shed 6 bases and J shed 2 bases, with 17 bases lying between them. CDR3 nucleotides: TGTGCCATCAGCAAGGAACAGGGAGAAGGCAATCAGCCCCAGCATTTT. Residues: CAISKEQGEGNQPQHF.

CDR3 sequence reads: CASSGMGRLAGGNEQFF. In DNA, the CDR3 is TGTGCCAGCAGTGGTATGGGGAGACTAGCGGGGGGCAATGAGCAGTTCTTC. The V and J genes are TRBV2 and TRBJ2-1; 13 bases line up with TRBD2. Germline V CDR1 and CDR2: SNHLY, FYNNEI. CDR3 length equals 17 residues. The ends lost 4 bases at V and 6 bases at J; junction bases unmatched: 9.

The J gene is TRBJ1-1, the V gene TRBV5-1; D is ambiguous. The V end was cut by 0 bases, the J end by 4 bases, with 10 bases between. The CDR3 is 14 residues long. The germline gives CDR1 SGHRS, CDR2 YFSETQ. CDR3 DNA sequence: TGCGCCAGCAGCTTGGAAGGCAGAGGCACTGAAGCTTTCTTT. Translation: CASSLEGRGTEAFF.

This chain's CDR3 is CASSALTGNTGELFF. The CDR3 nucleotides read TGCGCCAGCAGCGCTCTTACAGGGAACACCGGGGAGCTGTTTTTT. The chain is built from TRBV5-1 and TRBJ2-2; maybe TRBD1 (5 bases). Germline CDR1 reads SGHRS; CDR2 reads YFSETQ. V gave up 4 bases and J gave up 1 base, with 11 bases separating them. The CDR3 length is 15 residues.